The present entry profiles one T cell receptor beta chain with its context. Source study methods: By means of reference gene primer amplification, nucleated cell counts were estimated. This table comes from immunoSEQ multiplex PCR, and its TCRdb copy is limited to in-frame clones, with some not included. V and J calls and clone size are copied from that table; D and trimming were computed from the DNA. Here the sample spans some 140,000 clones, roughly 85% being singletons. This sample stems from a study of blood T cell repertoires in COVID-19. Across the study: Samples of COVID-19 (acute and convalescent) were obtained from the United States, Italy and Spain. Sample material is recorded as cDNA or gDNA derived from T cells, B-cell-depleted T cells, or PBMCs.

The CDR3 runs to 15 residues. Germline CDR1 reads SGHTA; CDR2 reads FQGNSA. With V trimmed by 0 bases and J by 4 bases, 2 bases remained unmatched. The V gene is TRBV7-2, the J gene TRBJ2-1; 8 positions agree with TRBD2. This receptor was taken from a human donor in a cohort sampled during active COVID-19. Specimen: peripheral blood. CDR3 coding DNA: TGTGCCAGCAGCTTAGCTAGCGGGACATACAATGAGCAGTTCTTC. It is translated as CASSLASGTYNEQFF.